Each of the 19 T cell receptor beta chains below was sequenced from the same sample in a study of OX40 agonist ivuxolimab in advanced cancers. The library was produced with the immunoSEQ multiplex PCR assay. Held by TCRdb, this immuneACCESS table contains in-frame sequences only and omits some clones. Under half of the omission traces to an unresolved V gene where checked; the cause of the rest is unknown. This sample holds 70,000 or so clones; about four fifths were observed only once. The ten largest make up approximately 1% of the sample. The sequenced sample was CD4+ or CD8+ T cells sorted from blood, obtained in a trial of the OX40 agonist ivuxolimab. Receptors were obtained from an adult with an advanced solid tumor such as melanoma, head and neck, liver or kidney cancer.

Comments on this clone: Within the sample, other DNA sequences also encode this same CDR3. The chain uses TRBV27 and TRBJ2-6; D not resolved. V was pared by 6 bases and J by 2 bases, with 11 bases between. The V gene's germline CDR1 is MNHEY and CDR2 SMNVEV (reference sequence). There are 15 residues in the CDR3. The DNA for the CDR3 is TGTGCCAGCAGCCTGGGCCGAACTGGGGCCAACGTCCTGACTTTC. The encoded protein is CASSLGRTGANVLTF.

This clone was seen more than once but under ten times. V usage is TRBV19 and J usage is TRBJ2-3; D might be TRBD2 (6 bases). V dropped 3 bases and J dropped 7 bases, with 11 bases sitting between them. Germline assignment: CDR1 LNHDA and CDR2 SQIVND (reference sequence). This CDR3 is built from 13 residues. The CDR3 loop is CASSIVTSNTQYF. The DNA of the CDR3 is TGTGCCAGTAGTATTGTAACTAGCAATACGCAGTATTTT.

The genes are TRBV2 and TRBJ2-2; 8 bases map to TRBD2. The CDR3 is 14 amino acids. V dropped 6 bases and J dropped 2; count of bases not matched to a gene: 2. Germline V lookup: CDR1 SNHLY, CDR2 FYNNEI. This CDR3 reads CASRSGGNTGELFF. For the CDR3, the DNA is TGTGCCAGCAGAAGCGGGGGTAACACCGGGGAGCTGTTTTTT. Looking up the rest from reference TRBV2 and TRBJ2-2 gives the full variable domain: EPEVTQTPSHQVTQMGQEVILRCVPISNHLYFYWYRQILGQKVEFLVSFYNNEISEKSEIFDDQFSVERPDGSNFTLKIRSTKLEDSAMYFCASRSGGNTGELFFGEGSRLTVL.

This clone has only a few counts. V gene TRBV6-5 combines with J gene TRBJ1-6, with D possibly being TRBD1 (5 bases). The CDR3 sequence is 14 residues long. The V end was cut by 10 bases, the J end by 3 bases, with 13 bases between. Germline V gene data show CDR1 as MNHEY and CDR2 as SVGAGI. The DNA of the CDR3 is TGTGCCACCATGACAGAACGCTATAATTCACCCCTCCACTTT. The encoded protein is CATMTERYNSPLHF.

This sequence joins TRBV14 and TRBJ1-2, with a possible D match to TRBD1 (6 bases). Trimming removed 0 bases from V and 8 bases from J, with 13 bases in between. Germline V gene lookup returns CDR1 SGHDN and CDR2 FVKESK. This CDR3 has 14 amino acids. CDR3 nucleotide sequence: TGTGCCAGCAGCCAAGATTCTCGGGGGGGCGGCTACACCTTC. Translating gives CASSQDSRGGGYTF.

The chain recombines TRBV18 with TRBJ2-1, with 9 bases aligning to TRBD1. CDR1 and CDR2 from the germline V gene are KGHSH and LQKENI. Trimming removed 6 bases from V and 4 bases from J; junction bases left unmatched: 7. The CDR3 length is 15 residues. CDR3 in DNA: TGTGCCAGCTCGGGACGACAGGGGGTATACAATGAGCAGTTCTTC. This sequence encodes CASSGRQGVYNEQFF.

The genes are TRBV29-1 and TRBJ2-7; 7 positions match TRBD1. Losses at the gene ends were 6 bases for V and 2 bases for J; bases not matched to a gene: 7. Germline CDR1 is SQVTM and CDR2 is ANQGSEA. The CDR3 runs 13 residues. The CDR3 DNA follows: TGCAGCGTGGTGGGACAGCCGGCCTACGAGCAGTACTTC. Translation gives CSVVGQPAYEQYF.

V usage is TRBV7-2 and J usage is TRBJ2-2, with 8 bases fitting TRBD2. The CDR3 is made up of 15 amino acids. Germline lookup yields CDR1 SGHTA and CDR2 FQGNSA. The trim removed 5 bases at V and 4 bases at J, leaving 6 bases unmatched. CDR3 protein: CASSPGGFLTGELFF. The CDR3 bases are TGTGCCAGCAGCCCGGGGGGGTTCCTCACCGGGGAGCTGTTTTTT. The full variable domain, with the rest looked up from reference TRBV7-2 and TRBJ2-2, is GAGVSQSPSNKVTEKGKDVELRCDPISGHTALYWYRQSLGQGLEFLIYFQGNSAPDKSGLPSDRFSAERTGGSVSTLTIQRTQQEDSAVYLCASSPGGFLTGELFFGEGSRLTVL.

This sequence joins TRBV25-1 and TRBJ1-2, with a tentative D call TRBD1 (5 bases). This CDR3 comprises 14 residues. Per germline, CDR1 MGHDK and CDR2 SYGVNS. The germline V and J ends were trimmed by 5 bases and 4 bases, with 14 bases remaining between them. The CDR3 reads CASSLPGTFYGYTF. The CDR3 nucleotides read TGTGCCAGCAGTCTTCCCGGGACGTTCTATGGCTACACCTTC.

This clone has only one observation. V is TRBV6-5 and J is TRBJ1-4; 10 positions agree with TRBD1. The CDR3 is 15 residues long. The V and J ends lost 0 bases and 5 bases, in that order; junction bases with no gene match: 0. Germline values: CDR1 MNHEY, CDR2 SVGAGI. The CDR3 loop reads CASSYSTGGNEKLFF. DNA for the CDR3: TGTGCCAGCAGTTACTCGACAGGGGGCAATGAAAAACTGTTTTTT.

The chain couples TRBV11-1 to TRBJ1-1, with 8 bases that match TRBD1. With V trimmed by 5 bases and J by 0 bases, 5 bases remained unmatched. The germline V gene encodes CDR1 SGHAT and CDR2 FQDESV (reference sequence). The CDR3 is 15 amino acids. This chain's CDR3 is CASSVRDRLNTEAFF. For the CDR3, the DNA is TGTGCCAGCAGCGTTAGGGACAGGCTGAACACTGAAGCTTTCTTT.

The chain carries TRBV30 and TRBJ1-4, with D possibly TRBD1 on 5 matching bases. Trimming removed 3 bases at V and 2 bases at J, with 19 bases between. This CDR3 has 17 amino acids. CDR1 is GTSNPN and CDR2 is SVGIG in the germline V gene (reference sequence). CDR3 nucleotides: TGTGCCTGGAGAGGTTGGGGATTGGGGGACACTAATGAAAAACTGTTTTTT. It codes for CAWRGWGLGDTNEKLFF.

This chain links TRBV11-2 with TRBJ2-7; possible D gene TRBD1, 6 bases. Trimming took off 4 bases at V and 0 bases at J, with 19 bases between the two ends. Germline V gives CDR1 SGHAT, CDR2 FQNNGV. There are 17 residues in the CDR3. The CDR3 region is CASSSPGQKWGSYEQYF. The CDR3 bases are TGTGCCAGCAGCTCGCCGGGACAAAAGTGGGGCTCCTACGAGCAGTACTTC.

The V gene is TRBV9, the J gene TRBJ1-5, with 7 bases aligning to TRBD1. Germline assignment: CDR1 SGDLS and CDR2 YYNGEE. The ends lost 4 bases at V and 4 bases at J; junction bases unmatched: 11. The CDR3 consists of 16 residues. The CDR3 region has the DNA TGTGCCAGCAGCCCCGGAGTGGGACAGCCTAATCAGCCCCAGCATTTT. Protein sequence: CASSPGVGQPNQPQHF.

J is TRBJ2-5 and V is TRBV5-1, with 7 bases that match TRBD1. J gave up 5 bases and V 6 bases, and 13 bases lay outside the gene matches. The CDR3 has 15 amino acids. Germline loops: CDR1 SGHRS, CDR2 YFSETQ. The CDR3 DNA reads as TGCGCCAGCACCAAATCCGGGACACAGGGGGAGACCCAGTACTTC. This codes for CASTKSGTQGETQYF.

This clone was seen a handful of times. Other nucleotide sequences from this sample produce the same CDR3. The V gene is TRBV6-1, the J gene TRBJ1-3; 8 bases map to TRBD1. The CDR3 loop spans 14 amino acids. V was clipped by 7 bases and J by 3 bases; unmatched bases: 5. Per germline, CDR1 MNHNS and CDR2 SASEGT. CDR3 sequence (DNA): TGTGCCAGCACCCAGGGGGCGGGTGGAAACACCATATATTTT. Amino acids: CASTQGAGGNTIYF.

This rearrangement joins TRBV5-1 to TRBJ2-4; D is possibly TRBD1 (6 bases). The CDR3 extends over 14 amino acids. V shed 4 bases and J shed 5 bases, with 13 bases lying between them. Germline assignment: CDR1 SGHRS and CDR2 YFSETQ. The CDR3 here is CASSQGRGENIQYF. CDR3 DNA: TGCGCCAGCAGCCAGGGCAGGGGCGAAAACATTCAGTACTTC.

Here the CDR3 DNA reads TGCGCCAGCAGCCAAGCCGGACAGGGTCGCTACGAGCAGTACTTC. Its translation: CASSQAGQGRYEQYF. The chain employs TRBV4-1 and TRBJ2-7; 8 bases line up with TRBD1. Per the germline V gene, CDR1 is MGHRA and CDR2 is YSYEKL. The V gene end was trimmed by 1 base and the J gene end by 3 bases; junction bases not matched to a gene: 5. This CDR3 has 15 residues.

The table lists this clone with a count of one. The chain carries TRBV27 and TRBJ1-5; no definite D call. Germline values: CDR1 MNHEY, CDR2 SMNVEV (reference sequence). V shed 10 bases and J shed 4 bases, with 11 bases lying between them. CDR3 length: 12 amino acids. The CDR3 here is CATRTSNQPQHF. The CDR3 DNA reads as TGTGCCACCCGGACCTCTAATCAGCCCCAGCATTTT.